One sample yielded the 26 T cell receptor beta chains listed below, sequenced in a study of T cell responses to AZD1222 COVID-19 vaccine. Profiling relied on immunoSEQ multiplex PCR, and the TCRdb table lists in-frame clones only, not all of them. The sample has about 140,000 clones, more than 75% seen once. The starting material was peripheral blood, obtained 28 days after the second AZD1222 dose. The receptors stem from an adult who received the AZD1222 COVID-19 vaccine.

The gene calls are TRBV7-2 and TRBJ1-6; perhaps TRBD1 as D (6 bases). The germline gives CDR1 SGHTA, CDR2 FQGNSA. This CDR3 spans 14 amino acids. V shed 5 bases and J shed 10 bases, with 15 bases lying between them. CDR3 loop: CASSPNAGESPLHF. DNA of the CDR3: TGTGCCAGCAGCCCGAACGCAGGGGAATCACCCCTCCACTTT.

The gene calls are TRBV5-1 and TRBJ1-5, with D hard to call. Per the germline V gene, CDR1 is SGHRS and CDR2 is YFSETQ. This CDR3 contains 15 residues. V lost 0 bases and J lost 0, with 7 bases in between. CDR3 protein: CASSLDGGSNQPQHF. CDR3 coding DNA: TGCGCCAGCAGCTTGGACGGCGGTAGCAATCAGCCCCAGCATTTT.

V and J are TRBV4-2 and TRBJ2-3, with 7 bases matching TRBD2. This CDR3 contains 16 residues. Losses at the gene ends were 1 base for V and 5 bases for J; bases not matched to a gene: 9. Germline-derived CDR1 and CDR2 are LGHNA and YNFKEQ. The chain's CDR3 is CASSQVDLADKDTQYF. DNA for the CDR3: TGTGCCAGCAGCCAAGTAGACCTAGCGGATAAAGATACGCAGTATTTT.

CDR3 sequence (DNA): TGTGCCAGCTCACCGATTGCCCCGGACGATCAGCCCCAGCATTTT. It yields the protein CASSPIAPDDQPQHF. The genes are TRBV18 and TRBJ1-5; no clear D. The CDR3 consists of 15 residues. V was pared by 3 bases and J by 5 bases, with 14 bases between. CDR1 and CDR2 (germline): KGHSH, LQKENI.

V and J are TRBV19 and TRBJ2-1; 7 nucleotides agree with TRBD1. The CDR3 loop spans 16 amino acids. Trimming removed 3 bases from V and 5 bases from J; junction bases left unmatched: 10. Germline CDR1 LNHDA, CDR2 SQIVND (reference sequence). The CDR3 loop is CASSMVLGTVHNEQFF. DNA of the CDR3: TGTGCCAGTAGTATGGTTCTGGGGACAGTCCACAATGAGCAGTTCTTC.

The chain uses TRBV7-3 and TRBJ2-2, with D perhaps TRBD2 (5 bases). The germline CDR1 and CDR2 sequences are SGHTA and FQGTGA. The V end was cut by 8 bases, the J end by 3 bases, with 10 bases between. There are 13 residues in the CDR3. Here the CDR3 reads CASRREHTGELFF. For the CDR3, the DNA is TGTGCCAGCCGTCGGGAACACACCGGGGAGCTGTTTTTT.

This clone was counted a single time. The chain couples TRBV11-1 to TRBJ2-2; D is possibly TRBD2 (5 bases). This CDR3 is 16 amino acids long. Trimming took off 7 bases at V and 6 bases at J, with 21 bases between the two ends. Germline CDR1 SGHAT, CDR2 FQDESV (reference sequence). The CDR3 nucleotides read TGTGCCAGCACCCGTGATACCAGCGGTGGGGCCGGGGAGCTGTTTTTT. Translated, it gives CASTRDTSGGAGELFF.

This clone was counted only a few times. The rearrangement joins TRBV4-1 to TRBJ2-7; D remains unclear. The CDR3 is 13 residues long. V was pared by 4 bases and J by 5 bases, with 12 bases between. CDR1 and CDR2 from the germline V gene are MGHRA and YSYEKL. DNA of the CDR3: TGCGCCAGCAGCCCCTCTTTGGAGAACGAGCAGTACTTC. Encoded protein: CASSPSLENEQYF.

V and J are TRBV28 and TRBJ2-7; the match to TRBD1 covers 9 bases. Per germline, CDR1 MDHEN and CDR2 SYDVKM. V gave up 5 bases and J gave up 1 base; unmatched junction bases: 6. This CDR3 comprises 15 residues. CDR3 bases: TGTGCCAGCAGTGTAATGGACAGGGGTTCCTACGAGCAGTACTTC. It yields the protein CASSVMDRGSYEQYF.

The V gene is TRBV28, the J gene TRBJ2-1; D is perhaps TRBD2 (5 bases). The CDR3 loop spans 16 amino acids. CDR1 is MDHEN and CDR2 is SYDVKM in the germline V gene. V was shortened by 3 bases and J by 2 bases, with 14 bases between the two germline ends. The CDR3 protein is CASSLNLRAAYNEQFF. In DNA form, the CDR3 reads TGTGCCAGCAGTTTGAATTTGAGGGCCGCCTACAATGAGCAGTTCTTC.

The chain links TRBV7-2 to TRBJ1-1, with D possibly TRBD1 on 5 matching bases. V was shortened by 5 bases and J by 4 bases, with 14 bases between the two germline ends. The CDR3 contains 14 residues. From germline, CDR1 is SGHTA and CDR2 FQGNSA. The CDR3 DNA reads as TGTGCCAGCAGCAGCTCAGGGATGGGCACTGAAGCTTTCTTT. The encoded protein is CASSSSGMGTEAFF.

The CDR3 reads CACTDGGGDTQYF. CDR3 nucleotide sequence: TGTGCCTGCACCGATGGAGGGGGGGATACGCAGTATTTT. This chain links TRBV30 with TRBJ2-3; D is possibly TRBD1 or TRBD2 (6 bases each). Trimming took 6 bases from V and 6 from J, leaving 16 bases between them. The CDR3 consists of 13 residues. CDR1 is GTSNPN and CDR2 is SVGIG in the germline V gene (reference sequence).

The chain carries TRBV7-8 and TRBJ1-4; 9 bases agree with TRBD1. The CDR3 spans 15 residues. The germline gives CDR1 SGHVS, CDR2 FQNEAQ. Trimming took 0 bases from V and 9 from J; bases not matched to a gene: 5. The CDR3 DNA is TGTGCCAGCAGCTTAGCGCCAGGACAGGGGCAAAAACTGTTTTTT. Translated, it gives CASSLAPGQGQKLFF.

This chain uses TRBV27 with TRBJ2-7; D is possibly TRBD1 (5 bases). V was shortened by 5 bases and J by 2 bases, with 13 bases between the two germline ends. The CDR3 runs 14 residues. Germline V gives CDR1 MNHEY, CDR2 SMNVEV (reference sequence). The CDR3 spells CASSPTVPTYEQYF. The CDR3, as DNA: TGTGCCAGCAGTCCGACAGTTCCCACCTACGAGCAGTACTTC.

The chain combines TRBV28 with TRBJ2-3; the match to TRBD2 covers 9 bases. The V gene's germline CDR1 is MDHEN and CDR2 SYDVKM. Germline trimming cut 4 bases from V and 4 bases from J; bases unmatched to any gene: 12. This CDR3 spans 17 amino acids. CDR3 protein: CASSSPLGGGAADTQYF. CDR3 bases: TGTGCCAGCAGTTCCCCTCTGGGCGGGGGGGCCGCAGATACGCAGTATTTT.

This sequence joins TRBV5-4 and TRBJ2-7; TRBD2 agrees at 11 bases. Germline trimming cut 7 bases from V and 7 bases from J; bases unmatched to any gene: 4. Germline CDR1 is SGHNT and CDR2 is YYREEE (reference sequence). The CDR3 covers 12 residues. CDR3 DNA: TGTGCCAGCGGGACTAGCGGCCGAGAGCAGTACTTC. It yields the protein CASGTSGREQYF.

The rearrangement links TRBV7-9 to TRBJ1-1; D gene uncertain. V was clipped by 6 bases and J by 2 bases, with 10 bases between them. This CDR3 is built from 13 residues. Germline V gives CDR1 SEHNR, CDR2 FQNEAQ (reference sequence). The CDR3 is CASRPPRNTEAFF. CDR3 nucleotides: TGTGCCAGCAGGCCCCCGAGAAACACTGAAGCTTTCTTT.

The chain employs TRBV10-3 and TRBJ2-1, with a possible D match to TRBD2 (7 bases). Trimming pared 4 bases from V and 7 bases from J, leaving 23 bases between. Germline V lookup: CDR1 ENHRY, CDR2 SYGVKD. The CDR3 consists of 17 residues. The CDR3 here is CAISAAAGAPGENEQFF. The CDR3 nucleotides read TGTGCCATCAGTGCGGCGGCGGGGGCGCCTGGGGAGAATGAGCAGTTCTTC.

The chain joins TRBV5-1 to TRBJ2-3, with unresolved D. Germline assignment: CDR1 SGHRS and CDR2 YFSETQ. The CDR3 runs to 15 residues. Trimming removed 7 bases at V and 0 bases at J, with 15 bases between. As DNA, the CDR3 is TGCGCCAGCGACCGAGGTAGGGCTAGCACAGATACGCAGTATTTT. This encodes CASDRGRASTDTQYF.

V gene TRBV29-1 combines with J gene TRBJ1-1, with 7 bases matching TRBD1. This CDR3 region has 14 residues. CDR1 is SQVTM and CDR2 is ANQGSEA in the germline V gene. V dropped 5 bases and J dropped 1; count of bases not matched to a gene: 7. The CDR3 coding sequence is TGCAGCGTTTTATACGGGACAGCGAACACTGAAGCTTTCTTT. As protein: CSVLYGTANTEAFF.

For the CDR3, the DNA is TGTGCCAGTAGTATTCGGGAAGGTAGCACAGATACGCAGTATTTT. This sequence encodes CASSIREGSTDTQYF. J is TRBJ2-3 and V is TRBV19; tentatively, D is TRBD2 (5 bases). Germline CDR1 and CDR2: LNHDA and SQIVND (reference sequence). V lost 3 bases to trimming and J lost 0 bases, with 10 bases between them. This CDR3 has 15 residues.

V gene TRBV2 combines with J gene TRBJ2-1; D possibly corresponds to TRBD1 (5 bases). The V end lost 5 bases, the J end lost 10 bases, and 9 bases lay between the germline ends. The CDR3 totals 11 residues. Germline loops: CDR1 SNHLY, CDR2 FYNNEI. The CDR3 DNA reads TGTGCCAGCAGTAAGGGGTACGAGCAGTTCTTC. Its protein product is CASSKGYEQFF.

The sample holds one count of this clone. The chain is built from TRBV3-1 (or the pseudogene TRBV3-2) and TRBJ2-1; 12 bases line up with TRBD2. The trim removed 1 base at V and 13 bases at J, leaving 8 bases unmatched. Germline V gene sequence: CDR1 LGHDT, CDR2 YNNKEL (reference sequence). This CDR3 is built from 15 residues. The CDR3 DNA reads as TGTGCCAGCAGCCAAGCTACTAGCGGGGGGATTAATCAGTTCTTC. The encoded protein is CASSQATSGGINQFF.

The chain uses TRBV7-2 and TRBJ2-1; a weak D match, TRBD2 (5 bases). CDR1 and CDR2 (germline): SGHTA, FQGNSA. This CDR3 comprises 15 residues. Trimming cost V 5 bases and J 4 bases, with 15 bases left between them. CDR3 bases: TGTGCCAGCAGCATCCGGGCCACGGGGTACAATGAGCAGTTCTTC. Its protein is CASSIRATGYNEQFF.

J is TRBJ1-5 and V is TRBV19, with D possibly matching TRBD1 (6 bases). The CDR3 consists of 19 residues. Germline V gives CDR1 LNHDA, CDR2 SQIVND (reference sequence). Trimming took off 6 bases at V and 0 bases at J, with 24 bases between the two ends. The CDR3 spells CASSRAWQGSHYSNQPQHF. As DNA, the CDR3 is TGTGCCAGTAGCCGGGCGTGGCAGGGGTCCCACTATAGCAATCAGCCCCAGCATTTT. Together with reference TRBV19 and TRBJ1-5, the CDR3 gives the full variable domain: DGGITQSPKYLFRKEGQNVTLSCEQNLNHDAMYWYRQDPGQGLRLIYYSQIVNDFQKGDIAEGYSVSREKKESFPLTVTSAQKNPTAFYLCASSRAWQGSHYSNQPQHFGDGTRLSIL.

V usage is TRBV11-1 and J usage is TRBJ1-3; unclear D gene. Germline assignment: CDR1 SGHAT and CDR2 FQDESV (reference sequence). The CDR3 extends over 15 amino acids. V was pared by 4 bases and J by 0 bases, with 10 bases between. The CDR3 bases are TGTGCCAGCAGCTCACGGGATTCCTCTGGAAACACCATATATTTT. This encodes CASSSRDSSGNTIYF.